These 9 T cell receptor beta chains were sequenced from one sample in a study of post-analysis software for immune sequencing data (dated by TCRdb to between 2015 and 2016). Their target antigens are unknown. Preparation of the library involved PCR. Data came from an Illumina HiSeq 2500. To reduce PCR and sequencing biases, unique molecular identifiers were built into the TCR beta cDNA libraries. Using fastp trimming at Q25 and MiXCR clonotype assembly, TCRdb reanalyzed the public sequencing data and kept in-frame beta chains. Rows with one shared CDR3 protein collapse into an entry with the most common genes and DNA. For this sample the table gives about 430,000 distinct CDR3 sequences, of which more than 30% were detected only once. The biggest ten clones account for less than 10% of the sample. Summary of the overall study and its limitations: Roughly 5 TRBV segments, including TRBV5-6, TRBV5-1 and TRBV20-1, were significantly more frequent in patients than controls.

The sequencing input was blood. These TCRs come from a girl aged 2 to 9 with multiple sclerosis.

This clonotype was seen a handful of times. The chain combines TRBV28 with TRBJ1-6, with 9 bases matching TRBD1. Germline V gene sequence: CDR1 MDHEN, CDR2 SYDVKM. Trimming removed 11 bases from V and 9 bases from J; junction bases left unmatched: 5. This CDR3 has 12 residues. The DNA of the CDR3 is TGTGCCGGGGGGACAGGGATTTCACCCCTCCACTTT. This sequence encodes CAGGTGISPLHF.

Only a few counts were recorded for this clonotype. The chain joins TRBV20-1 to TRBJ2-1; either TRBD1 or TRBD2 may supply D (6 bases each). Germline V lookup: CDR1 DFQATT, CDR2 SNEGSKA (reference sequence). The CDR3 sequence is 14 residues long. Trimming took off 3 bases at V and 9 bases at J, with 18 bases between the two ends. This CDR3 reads CSAREGGLLSEQFF. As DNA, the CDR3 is TGCAGTGCTAGGGAGGGGGGCCTACTCTCTGAGCAGTTCTTC.

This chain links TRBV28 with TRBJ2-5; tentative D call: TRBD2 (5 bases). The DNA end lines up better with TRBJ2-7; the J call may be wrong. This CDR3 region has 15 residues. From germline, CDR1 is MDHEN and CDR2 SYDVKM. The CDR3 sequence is CASSLPGNFLYEQYF. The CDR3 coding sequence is TGTGCCAGCAGTCTCCCCGGGAACTTCCTCTACGAGCAGTACTTC.

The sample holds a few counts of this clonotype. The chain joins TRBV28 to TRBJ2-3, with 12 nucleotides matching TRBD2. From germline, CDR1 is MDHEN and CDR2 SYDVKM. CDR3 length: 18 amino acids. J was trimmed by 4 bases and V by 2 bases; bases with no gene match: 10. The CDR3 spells CASSLGLAGGHHSDTQYF. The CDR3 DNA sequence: TGTGCCAGCAGTTTAGGTCTAGCGGGAGGGCACCACTCAGATACGCAGTATTTT. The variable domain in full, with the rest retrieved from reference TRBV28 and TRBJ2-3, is DVKVTQSSRYLVKRTGEKVFLECVQDMDHENMFWYRQDPGLGLRLIYFSYDVKMKEKGDIPEGYSVSREKKERFSLILESASTNQTSMYLCASSLGLAGGHHSDTQYFGPGTRLTVL.

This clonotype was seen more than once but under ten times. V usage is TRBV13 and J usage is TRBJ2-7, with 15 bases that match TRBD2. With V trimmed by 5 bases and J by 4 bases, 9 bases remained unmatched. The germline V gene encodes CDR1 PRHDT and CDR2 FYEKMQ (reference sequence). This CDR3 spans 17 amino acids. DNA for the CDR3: TGTGCCAGCAGCCCGGGGACTAGCGGGAGGATATCTTACGAGCAGTACTTC. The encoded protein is CASSPGTSGRISYEQYF.

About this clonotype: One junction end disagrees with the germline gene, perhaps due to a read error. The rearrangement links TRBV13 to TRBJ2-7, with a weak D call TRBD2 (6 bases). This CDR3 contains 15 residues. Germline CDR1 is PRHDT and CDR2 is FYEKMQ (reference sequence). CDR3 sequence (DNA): TGTGCTAGCAGCCATACTGGGGGGATACACTACGAGCAGTACTTC. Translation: CASSHTGGIHYEQYF. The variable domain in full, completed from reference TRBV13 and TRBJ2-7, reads AAGVIQSPRHLIKEKRETATLKCYPIPRHDTVYWYQQGPGQDPQFLISFYEKMQSDKGSIPDRFSAQQFSDYHSELNMSSLELGDSALYFCASSHTGGIHYEQYFGPGTRLTVT.

CDR3 loop: CAISEPGRANEKLFF. In DNA form, the CDR3 reads TGTGCCATCAGTGAGCCAGGGCGGGCTAATGAAAAACTGTTTTTT. The chain combines TRBV10-3 with TRBJ1-4, with a possible D match to TRBD1 (5 bases). Germline-derived CDR1 and CDR2 are ENHRY and SYGVKD. V lost 2 bases and J lost 3, with 10 bases in between. The CDR3 totals 15 residues.

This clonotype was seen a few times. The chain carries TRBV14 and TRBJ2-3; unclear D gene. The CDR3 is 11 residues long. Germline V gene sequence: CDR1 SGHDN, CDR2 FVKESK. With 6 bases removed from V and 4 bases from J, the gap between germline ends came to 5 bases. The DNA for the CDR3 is TGTGCCAGCAGTCACGCAGATACGCAGTATTTT. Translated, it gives CASSHADTQYF.

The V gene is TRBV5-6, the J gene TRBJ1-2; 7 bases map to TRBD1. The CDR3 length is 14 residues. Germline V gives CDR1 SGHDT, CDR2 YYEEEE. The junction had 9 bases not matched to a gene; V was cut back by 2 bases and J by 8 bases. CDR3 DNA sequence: TGTGCCAGCAGCTTCGGGACAGCGACTTTGGGCTACACCTTC. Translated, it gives CASSFGTATLGYTF. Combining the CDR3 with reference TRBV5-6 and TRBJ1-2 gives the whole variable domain DAGVTQSPTHLIKTRGQQVTLRCSPKSGHDTVSWYQQALGQGPQFIFQYYEEEERQRGNFPDRFSGHQFPNYSSELNVNALLLGDSALYLCASSFGTATLGYTFGSGTRLTVV.